Listed below are T cell receptor beta chains from one sample, sequenced in a study of OX40 agonist ivuxolimab in advanced cancers. TCRdb's table, derived via immunoSEQ multiplex PCR, lists solely in-frame clones and lacks some. Of about 80,000 clones in the sample, 84% were seen once. Sample: CD4+ or CD8+ T cells sorted from blood, taken in a trial of the OX40 agonist ivuxolimab. Source of these receptors: an adult with an advanced solid tumor such as melanoma, head and neck, liver or kidney cancer. Both conserved end residues are part of each CDR3. The order of the fields is clone size, J gene, D gene, V gene, CDR3 protein, CDR3 DNA. D genes are given only for firm matches. Clone size is given for some rows only: seen once, a few or many times, or a class if the clone is expanded.

once	TRBJ1-4	.	TRBV14	CASSQSRNEKLFF	TGTGCCAGCAGCCAATCCCGAAATGAAAAACTGTTTTTT
.	TRBJ1-1	TRBD1	TRBV6-6	CASSSSDRGEFF	TGTGCCAGCAGTTCCTCTGACAGGGGAGAGTTCTTT
.	TRBJ2-5	.	TRBV5-4	CASSRSGVVRETQYF	TGTGCCAGCAGCCGGTCGGGGGTTGTGAGAGAGACCCAGTACTTC
.	TRBJ2-7	.	TRBV5-1	CASRLEGYEQYF	TGCGCCAGCAGGTTAGAAGGGTACGAGCAGTACTTC
.	TRBJ1-1	TRBD1	TRBV7-9	CASAGQGLNTEAFF	TGTGCCAGCGCGGGACAGGGGTTAAACACTGAAGCTTTCTTT
.	TRBJ1-1	.	TRBV18	CASSNKGLSEAFF	TGTGCCAGCTCTAACAAGGGACTCTCTGAAGCTTTCTTT
.	TRBJ1-1	.	TRBV7-6	CASSSALIGGPGTEAFF	TGTGCCAGCAGTTCTGCCCTTATTGGGGGGCCGGGGACTGAAGCTTTCTTT
.	TRBJ1-1	TRBD1	TRBV7-9	CASSRWDSEAFF	TGTGCCAGCAGTCGATGGGACAGTGAAGCTTTCTTT
.	TRBJ1-1	.	TRBV30	CAWSLWEDTEAFF	TGTGCCTGGAGCCTCTGGGAAGACACTGAAGCTTTCTTT
.	TRBJ1-5	.	TRBV27	CASSPQTGSISNQPQHF	TGTGCCAGCAGTCCCCAAACCGGGTCGATTAGCAATCAGCCCCAGCATTTT
.	TRBJ2-1	.	TRBV5-5	CASSSGPQPRDEQFF	TGTGCCAGCAGCTCGGGACCTCAGCCCCGCGATGAGCAGTTCTTC
few	TRBJ1-5	.	TRBV4-3	CASSQALGGQPQHF	TGCGCCAGCAGCCAAGCTCTTGGGGGTCAGCCCCAGCATTTT
.	TRBJ1-4	TRBD1	TRBV5-1	CASSSRTGPNEKLFF	TGCGCCAGCAGCTCTCGGACAGGACCAAATGAAAAACTGTTTTTT
.	TRBJ1-2	.	TRBV4-1	CASSHGGATYGYTF	TGCGCCAGCAGCCATGGAGGGGCTACCTATGGCTACACCTTC
.	TRBJ1-1	TRBD1	TRBV5-6	CASSLVDRGNTEAFF	TGTGCCAGCAGCTTGGTTGACAGGGGGAACACTGAAGCTTTCTTT
.	TRBJ1-1	.	TRBV6-5	CASSFMVHSEAFF	TGTGCCAGCAGTTTTATGGTTCATTCTGAAGCTTTCTTT
few	TRBJ2-3	.	TRBV4-2	CASSKRGGPDTQYF	TGTGCCAGCAGCAAAAGGGGGGGCCCAGATACGCAGTATTTT
.	TRBJ2-5	.	TRBV18	CASSPPGLPLGTQYF	TGTGCCAGCTCACCACCCGGACTACCTCTCGGGACCCAGTACTTC
.	TRBJ2-6	TRBD2	TRBV5-1	CASSPREGNSGANVLTF	TGCGCCAGCAGCCCGCGGGAGGGGAACTCTGGGGCCAACGTCCTGACTTTC
.	TRBJ1-1	.	TRBV11-3	CASSLSPHREAFF	TGTGCCAGCAGCTTATCCCCTCACCGTGAAGCTTTCTTT
.	TRBJ1-2	.	TRBV6-5	CASSYLRQDYGYTF	TGTGCCAGCAGTTACCTGAGACAGGACTATGGCTACACCTTC
.	TRBJ1-6	.	TRBV30	CAWTDRTNSPLHF	TGTGCCTGGACCGACAGGACTAATTCACCCCTCCACTTT
.	TRBJ1-4	TRBD1	TRBV19	CASSRGQGATNEKLFF	TGTGCCAGTAGCAGGGGACAGGGGGCAACTAATGAAAAACTGTTTTTT
.	TRBJ1-2	TRBD1	TRBV7-9	CASSLGPGQGGNYGYTF	TGTGCCAGCAGCTTAGGACCGGGACAGGGGGGTAACTATGGCTACACCTTC
.	TRBJ1-1	TRBD1	TRBV10-1	CASSDIPGQGNTEAFF	TGCGCCAGCAGTGACATACCGGGACAGGGTAACACTGAAGCTTTCTTT
.	TRBJ1-5	.	TRBV6-6	CASSVGGGSNQPQHF	TGTGCCAGCAGCGTAGGGGGAGGGAGCAATCAGCCCCAGCATTTT
.	TRBJ2-7	TRBD1	TRBV9	CASRDGSERTGLAYEQYF	TGTGCCAGCAGAGATGGAAGCGAGCGGACAGGGCTTGCCTACGAGCAGTACTTC
.	TRBJ2-7	TRBD1	TRBV7-2	CASRQTGFDEQYF	TGTGCCAGCAGACAGACAGGGTTCGACGAGCAGTACTTC
once	TRBJ2-7	TRBD1	TRBV28	CAIKGTGYSYEQYF	TGTGCCATCAAAGGGACAGGGTACTCCTACGAGCAGTACTTC
.	TRBJ1-4	.	TRBV30	CAWSQGVNEKLFF	TGTGCCTGGAGTCAAGGGGTTAATGAAAAACTGTTTTTT
.	TRBJ2-1	TRBD2	TRBV4-2	CASSQDHSAGESVEQFF	TGTGCCAGCAGCCAAGATCATTCAGCGGGAGAATCTGTTGAGCAGTTCTTC
.	TRBJ1-2	.	TRBV6-1	CASSELWGANYGYTF	TGTGCCAGCAGTGAACTGTGGGGGGCAAACTATGGCTACACCTTC
medium-sized	TRBJ1-4	.	TRBV5-1	CASSPNVVGGNEKLFF	TGCGCCAGCAGCCCGAATGTGGTAGGGGGTAATGAAAAACTGTTTTTT
once	TRBJ2-2	.	TRBV18	CASSYYTGSTGELFF	TGTGCCAGCTCGTACTACACAGGGTCCACCGGGGAGCTGTTTTTT
once	TRBJ2-1	TRBD2	TRBV15	CATSGTSGAYNEQFF	TGTGCCACCAGCGGAACTAGCGGAGCCTACAATGAGCAGTTCTTC
.	TRBJ1-2	TRBD1	TRBV15	CATSSNRGERYGYTF	TGTGCCACCAGCAGCAACAGGGGCGAGAGGTATGGCTACACCTTC
.	TRBJ2-5	.	TRBV7-2	CASSLVVGEETQYF	TGTGCCAGCAGCTTAGTTGTGGGAGAGGAGACCCAGTACTTC
.	TRBJ1-4	.	TRBV6-6	CATLQGSSEKLFF	TGTGCCACCCTTCAGGGCTCGAGTGAAAAACTGTTTTTT